This T cell receptor beta chain was profiled in a study of response to subunit inactivated influenza vaccine. CDR1 and CDR2 from the germline V gene are DFQATT and SNEGSKA (reference sequence). V gave up 4 bases and J gave up 4 bases; unmatched junction bases: 9. The CDR3 extends over 15 amino acids. TCRdb analysed the RT-PCR reads with MiXCR anew, one entry per CDR3 protein. The sample lists a few hundred thousand distinct CDR3 sequences, roughly a fifth seen once, with about a tenth in the top ten. The chain recombines TRBV20-1 with TRBJ2-1, with 8 bases matching TRBD2. The material sequenced was PBMCs from blood, taken about 20 months after vaccination. The source is a man aged 50 to 75 who received an inactivated influenza vaccine. CDR3 region: CSATRGGADYNEQFF. The CDR3 nucleotides are TGCAGTGCTACCCGGGGGGGAGCTGATTACAATGAGCAGTTCTTC.